The sequence of this T cell receptor beta chain was determined in a study of blood T cells in healthy people across ages. This clonotype was found many times. J lost 4 bases, V lost 5 bases, and 5 bases had no gene match. The CDR3 totals 14 residues. Germline V gene sequence: CDR1 KGHSH, CDR2 LQKENI. A second 7 to 11 cycle PCR used barcoded and J-beta primers. TCRdb reprocessed the 5' RACE reads via MiXCR and lists one record per CDR3 protein. Of 760,000 or so distinct CDR3 sequences in the sample, approximately 25% were seen once. The same specimen was also included in a second study, on T cells of mothers and their children. That investigation notes: A few healthy Caucasian mothers gave samples, and so did their six children.

This sequence was found in a boy younger than 18 in good health. Sequencing was performed on blood. The V call is TRBV18, the J call TRBJ2-7; 10 nucleotides line up with TRBD1. CDR3 sequence (DNA): TGTGCCAGCTCAACCGGGACAGGGGCTTACGAGCAGTACTTC. Translated, it gives CASSTGTGAYEQYF.